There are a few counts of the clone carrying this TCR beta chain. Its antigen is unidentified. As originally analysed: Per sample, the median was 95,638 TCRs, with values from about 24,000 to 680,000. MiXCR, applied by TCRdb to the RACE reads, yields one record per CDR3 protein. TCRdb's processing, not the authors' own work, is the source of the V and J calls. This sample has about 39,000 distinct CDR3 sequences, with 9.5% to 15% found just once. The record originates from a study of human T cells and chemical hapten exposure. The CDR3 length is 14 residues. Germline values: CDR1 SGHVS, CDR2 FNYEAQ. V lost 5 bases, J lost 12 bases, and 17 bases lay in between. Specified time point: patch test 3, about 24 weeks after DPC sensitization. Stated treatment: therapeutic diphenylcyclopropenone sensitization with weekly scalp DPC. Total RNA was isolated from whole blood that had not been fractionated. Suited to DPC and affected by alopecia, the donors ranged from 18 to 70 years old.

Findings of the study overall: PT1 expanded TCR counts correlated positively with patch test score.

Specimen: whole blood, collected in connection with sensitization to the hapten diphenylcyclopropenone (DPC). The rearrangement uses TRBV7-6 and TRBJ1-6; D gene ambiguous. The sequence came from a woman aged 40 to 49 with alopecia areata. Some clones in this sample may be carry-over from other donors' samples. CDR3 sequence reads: CASSPLEGRQPLHF. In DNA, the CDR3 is TGTGCCAGCAGCCCTTTGGAAGGCAGACAACCCCTCCACTTT. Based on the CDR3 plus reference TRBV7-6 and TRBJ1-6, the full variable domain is GAGVSQSPRYKVTKRGQDVALRCDPISGHVSLYWYRQALGQGPEFLTYFNYEAQQDKSGLPNDRFSAERPEGSISTLTIQRTEQRDSAMYRCASSPLEGRQPLHFGNGTRLTVT.